This T cell receptor (beta chain) was observed in a study of T cell repertoires in cytomegalovirus infection. Study outcomes and limitations: Dominant in the ex vivo response were TCR beta clonotypes restricted by HLA-C and specific for CMV.

CDR1 is SQVTM and CDR2 is ANQGSEA in the germline V gene. This CDR3 spans 14 amino acids. With 4 bases clipped from V and 4 bases from J, the junction kept 3 bases outside the gene matches. One entry per CDR3 protein results from TCRdb running MiXCR on the reads. The sample shows approximately 200,000 distinct CDR3 sequences, roughly 23% of them seen only once. Comment on this clonotype: Its antigen remains unknown.

Sequencing used CD8+ T cells from PBMCs. The sequence was obtained from a human donor in good health (CMV status not recorded). Some clones in this sample may be carry-over from other donors' samples. The chain uses TRBV29-1 and TRBJ2-2; 10 bases agree with TRBD1. The CDR3 bases are TGCAGCGTTGTAGGACAGGGGGGCACCGGGGAGCTGTTTTTT. Protein sequence: CSVVGQGGTGELFF.